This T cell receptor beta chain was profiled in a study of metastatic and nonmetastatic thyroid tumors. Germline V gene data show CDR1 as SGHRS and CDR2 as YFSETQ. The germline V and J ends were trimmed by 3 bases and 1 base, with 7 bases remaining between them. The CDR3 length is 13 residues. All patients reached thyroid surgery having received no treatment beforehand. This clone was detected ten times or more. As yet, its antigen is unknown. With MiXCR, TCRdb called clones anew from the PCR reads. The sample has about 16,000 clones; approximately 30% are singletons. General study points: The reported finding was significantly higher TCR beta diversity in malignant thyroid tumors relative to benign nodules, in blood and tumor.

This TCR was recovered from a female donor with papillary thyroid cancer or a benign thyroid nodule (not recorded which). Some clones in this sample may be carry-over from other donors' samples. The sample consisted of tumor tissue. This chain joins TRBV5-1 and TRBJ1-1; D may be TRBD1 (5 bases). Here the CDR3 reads CASSWDGNTEAFF. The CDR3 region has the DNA TGCGCCAGCAGCTGGGACGGGAACACTGAAGCTTTCTTT.